Presented here are 27 T cell receptor beta chains from one specimen sequenced in a study of cytomegalovirus exposure and HLA in healthy donors. Amplification used 60 Vbeta primers and 13 Jbeta primers. Sequencing was performed with immunoSEQ multiplex PCR; in TCRdb, only in-frame clones are kept and a portion is missing. The sample has over 130,000 clones; over 65% are singletons. Sequencing was performed on PBMCs. The receptor set was obtained from a woman aged 25 to 39 in good health and CMV-seronegative.

The chain is built from TRBV7-9 and TRBJ2-5; weak D call: TRBD1 (5 bases). This CDR3 spans 14 amino acids. Germline values: CDR1 SEHNR, CDR2 FQNEAQ (reference sequence). Trimming took 3 bases from V and 5 from J, leaving 13 bases between them. The CDR3 loop reads CASSLSRAGETQYF. CDR3 nucleotides: TGTGCCAGCAGCTTGAGCAGGGCTGGCGAGACCCAGTACTTC.

The chain carries TRBV19 and TRBJ2-1; D gene ambiguous. From germline, CDR1 is LNHDA and CDR2 SQIVND (reference sequence). V lost 5 bases and J lost 4, with 15 bases in between. The CDR3 sequence is 15 residues long. In DNA, the CDR3 is TGTGCCAGTAGTCGGAGCAGCGACTTATACAATGAGCAGTTCTTC. It codes for CASSRSSDLYNEQFF.

This clone was picked up a small number of times. The chain combines TRBV28 with TRBJ2-4; the D gene is possibly TRBD1 (6 bases). This CDR3 is 16 amino acids long. V lost 6 bases and J lost 2, with 17 bases in between. From germline, CDR1 is MDHEN and CDR2 SYDVKM. For the CDR3, the DNA is TGTGCCAGCAGCCACCCAACAGGGCCCTCCAAAAACATTCAGTACTTC. It yields the protein CASSHPTGPSKNIQYF.

The gene calls are TRBV2 and TRBJ1-5; perhaps TRBD1 as D (5 bases). Germline loops: CDR1 SNHLY, CDR2 FYNNEI. V lost 6 bases, J lost 1 base, and 16 bases lay in between. This CDR3 is built from 16 residues. CDR3 region: CASSATLGGSNQPQHF. CDR3 DNA: TGTGCCAGCAGCGCTACTCTCGGGGGGAGCAATCAGCCCCAGCATTTT. Drawing the rest from reference TRBV2 and TRBJ1-5, the complete variable domain is EPEVTQTPSHQVTQMGQEVILRCVPISNHLYFYWYRQILGQKVEFLVSFYNNEISEKSEIFDDQFSVERPDGSNFTLKIRSTKLEDSAMYFCASSATLGGSNQPQHFGDGTRLSIL.

The chain links TRBV2 to TRBJ1-2; D is unresolved. Germline lookup yields CDR1 SNHLY and CDR2 FYNNEI. There are 12 residues in the CDR3. V shed 2 bases and J shed 6 bases, with 7 bases lying between them. In DNA, the CDR3 is TGTGCCAGCAGTGAATTGAGGGATGGCTACACCTTC. This sequence encodes CASSELRDGYTF.

This chain uses TRBV29-1 with TRBJ2-1, with 12 bases identical to TRBD2. Per the germline V gene, CDR1 is SQVTM and CDR2 is ANQGSEA. There are 15 residues in the CDR3. Trimming cost V 4 bases and J 2 bases; bases outside gene matches: 3. Written as DNA, the CDR3 is TGCAGCGTTGCGACTAGCGGGAGCACCTACAATGAGCAGTTCTTC. Translated, it gives CSVATSGSTYNEQFF.

The rearrangement joins TRBV27 to TRBJ2-3; perhaps TRBD2 as D (6 bases). V was pared by 8 bases and J by 1 base, with 16 bases between. CDR3 length equals 15 residues. The V gene's germline CDR1 is MNHEY and CDR2 SMNVEV (reference sequence). CDR3 sequence (DNA): TGTGCCAGCCGGGACTTAAGACGGGGCACAGATACGCAGTATTTT. It specifies CASRDLRRGTDTQYF.

The chain couples TRBV6-6 to TRBJ2-1, with 12 bases matching TRBD2. V lost 2 bases and J lost 9; bases outside the gene matches: 5. The length of the CDR3 is 15 residues. Looked up from germline, CDR1 is MNHNY and CDR2 is SVGAGI (reference sequence). CDR3 sequence reads: CASSYRLAGGGEQFF. CDR3 bases: TGTGCCAGCAGTTACCGGCTAGCGGGGGGGGGTGAGCAGTTCTTC.

The V call is TRBV5-8, the J call TRBJ2-1; perhaps TRBD2 as D (6 bases). The CDR3 is made up of 16 amino acids. V lost 2 bases and J lost 8, with 20 bases in between. Per germline, CDR1 SGHTS and CDR2 YDEGEE. CDR3 nucleotides: TGTGCCAGCAGCTTCGGCGGGACTTCACTCAACGATGAGCAGTTCTTC. Translated, it gives CASSFGGTSLNDEQFF.

This chain joins TRBV5-1 and TRBJ2-7; a possible D gene is TRBD1 (7 bases). V was shortened by 3 bases and J by 6 bases, with 19 bases between the two germline ends. CDR1 is SGHRS and CDR2 is YFSETQ in the germline V gene. This CDR3 has 15 amino acids. The DNA for the CDR3 is TGCGCCAGCAGCTGGGGGGACAGACCCTCGGGCGAGCAGTACGTC. Protein: CASSWGDRPSGEQYV.

The CDR3 loop is CASSSVSGFRQPQHF. CDR3 DNA sequence: TGTGCCAGCAGTTCGGTGTCAGGGTTCCGGCAGCCCCAGCATTTT. This chain uses TRBV28 with TRBJ1-5; D may be TRBD1 (5 bases). Germline V gene sequence: CDR1 MDHEN, CDR2 SYDVKM. The CDR3 totals 15 residues. Trimming stripped 4 bases from V and 7 bases from J, with 17 bases between.

Notes on this clone: Relative to the germline gene, one junction end is altered; a read error may explain this. The chain combines TRBV7-9 with TRBJ1-1; 7 bases are shared with TRBD1. CDR3 length: 13 residues. Per the germline V gene, CDR1 is SEHNR and CDR2 is FQNEAQ (reference sequence). CDR3 DNA sequence: TGTTCCAGCAGCAAGGAACAGGGGACTGAAGCTTTCTTT. This sequence encodes CSSSKEQGTEAFF.

J is TRBJ2-2 and V is TRBV11-2; the match to TRBD2 covers 15 bases. This CDR3 comprises 17 residues. With 7 bases clipped from V and 4 bases from J, the junction kept 7 bases outside the gene matches. Looked up from germline, CDR1 is SGHAT and CDR2 is FQNNGV. This chain's CDR3 is CASTGLAGGPGTGELFF. Written as DNA, the CDR3 is TGTGCCAGCACGGGACTAGCGGGAGGTCCTGGCACCGGGGAGCTGTTTTTT.

The chain combines TRBV28 with TRBJ1-1; D perhaps matches TRBD1 (6 bases). Trimming left V 4 bases short and J 3 bases short, with 15 bases between. Germline CDR1 MDHEN, CDR2 SYDVKM. CDR3 size: 15 residues. Here the CDR3 DNA reads TGTGCCAGCAGTTCCCATGGGGCAGGGGACACTGAAGCTTTCTTT. Protein sequence: CASSSHGAGDTEAFF.

This chain connects TRBV11-2 to TRBJ2-7, with TRBD2 identical over 8 bases. CDR3 length equals 15 residues. Trimming at V came to 1 base and at J to 1 base, leaving 3 bases not matched to a gene. The V gene's germline CDR1 is SGHAT and CDR2 FQNNGV. The CDR3 loop is CASSLAGGGSYEQYF. CDR3 DNA sequence: TGTGCCAGCAGCTTAGCGGGAGGGGGATCCTACGAGCAGTACTTC.

The chain employs TRBV5-1 and TRBJ1-1; no clear D. This CDR3 contains 15 residues. Deletions cut 2 bases from V and 0 bases from J, with 11 bases between. Germline V gene lookup returns CDR1 SGHRS and CDR2 YFSETQ. CDR3 in amino acids: CASSLEALMNTEAFF. CDR3 bases: TGCGCCAGCAGCTTAGAGGCGCTAATGAACACTGAAGCTTTCTTT.

J is TRBJ2-7 and V is TRBV28; D is unresolved. With 3 bases removed from V and 2 bases from J, the gap between germline ends came to 11 bases. The CDR3 loop spans 14 amino acids. CDR1 is MDHEN and CDR2 is SYDVKM in the germline V gene. In DNA, the CDR3 is TGTGCCAGCAGTTTTGTTGTCAGGACCTACGAGCAGTACTTC. It yields the protein CASSFVVRTYEQYF.

The chain joins TRBV30 to TRBJ1-2; D is unclear. CDR1 and CDR2 (germline): GTSNPN, SVGIG (reference sequence). Trimming pared 0 bases from V and 5 bases from J, leaving 7 bases between. This CDR3 is 12 amino acids long. The CDR3 sequence is CAWSVEVYGYTF. CDR3 in DNA: TGTGCCTGGAGTGTAGAGGTATATGGCTACACCTTC.

The chain joins TRBV7-9 to TRBJ2-7, with a tentative D call TRBD2 (5 bases). CDR1 SEHNR and CDR2 FQNEAQ come from the germline V gene (reference sequence). V was shortened by 1 base and J by 6 bases, with 16 bases between the two germline ends. The CDR3 length is 15 residues. DNA of the CDR3: TGTGCCAGCAGCTTAGGATTTGACAAACTAGGCGAGCAGTACTTC. This gives the protein CASSLGFDKLGEQYF.

A single count supports this clone. This chain joins TRBV30 and TRBJ2-2; TRBD1 matches at 8 bases. The V segment lost 4 bases and the J segment 7 bases; nucleotides outside the gene matches: 8. Per germline, CDR1 GTSNPN and CDR2 SVGIG (reference sequence). The CDR3 covers 14 residues. CDR3 coding DNA: TGTGCCTGGACGACAGGGGCAGATGGCGGGGAGCTGTTTTTT. Translated, it gives CAWTTGADGGELFF.

The chain recombines TRBV5-8 with TRBJ1-4; TRBD1 aligns across 8 bases. V shed 2 bases, J shed 6 bases, and the junction held 12 bases outside the gene matches. The germline V gene encodes CDR1 SGHTS and CDR2 YDEGEE. This CDR3 comprises 17 residues. CDR3 loop: CASSFWPPGTGDEKLFF. CDR3 DNA: TGTGCCAGCAGCTTTTGGCCTCCCGGGACAGGAGATGAAAAACTGTTTTTT. The full variable domain, in which reference TRBV5-8 and TRBJ1-4 provide the parts outside the CDR3, is EAGVTQSPTHLIKTRGQQATLRCSPISGHTSVYWYQQALGLGLQFLLWYDEGEERNRGNFPPRFSGRQFPNYSSELNVNALELEDSALYLCASSFWPPGTGDEKLFFGSGTQLSVL.

The V gene is TRBV5-5, the J gene TRBJ2-1, with 7 bases fitting TRBD1. CDR3 size: 18 residues. V was clipped by 3 bases and J by 1 base; unmatched bases: 13. Germline CDR1 and CDR2: SGHKS and YYEKEE (reference sequence). In DNA form, the CDR3 reads TGTGCCAGCAGCTGGATACGGGACAGAGGATTTTCCTACAATGAGCAGTTCTTC. This codes for CASSWIRDRGFSYNEQFF.

V is TRBV28 and J is TRBJ1-3; D call uncertain. V shed 8 bases and J shed 0 bases, with 8 bases lying between them. The CDR3 runs to 13 residues. Germline loops: CDR1 MDHEN, CDR2 SYDVKM. The CDR3 is CASEQSSGNTIYF. CDR3 DNA sequence: TGTGCCAGCGAACAGAGCTCTGGAAACACCATATATTTT.

The rearrangement joins TRBV7-9 to TRBJ1-1; D unresolved. Germline lookup yields CDR1 SEHNR and CDR2 FQNEAQ (reference sequence). This CDR3 has 11 amino acids. Trimming removed 2 bases from V and 10 bases from J, with 8 bases in between. The CDR3 DNA reads TGTGCCAGCAGCTTACGACCTAGAGCTTTCTTT. Translation gives CASSLRPRAFF.

The rearrangement links TRBV18 to TRBJ1-5, with 8 positions matching TRBD1. The V gene end was trimmed by 3 bases and the J gene end by 6 bases; junction bases not matched to a gene: 1. Per germline, CDR1 KGHSH and CDR2 LQKENI. This CDR3 comprises 13 residues. The CDR3 spells CASSPDRVQPQHF. The CDR3 DNA reads as TGTGCCAGCTCACCGGACAGGGTTCAGCCCCAGCATTTT.

This clone was detected a few times. This rearrangement joins TRBV19 to TRBJ1-5; D unresolved. Per germline, CDR1 LNHDA and CDR2 SQIVND (reference sequence). V shed 3 bases and J shed 5 bases, with 14 bases lying between them. The CDR3 runs 15 residues. The CDR3 region has the DNA TGTGCCAGTAGTATCGCGCGGAGAGGAGATCAGCCCCAGCATTTT. This sequence encodes CASSIARRGDQPQHF. The full variable domain, its missing parts supplied by reference TRBV19 and TRBJ1-5, is DGGITQSPKYLFRKEGQNVTLSCEQNLNHDAMYWYRQDPGQGLRLIYYSQIVNDFQKGDIAEGYSVSREKKESFPLTVTSAQKNPTAFYLCASSIARRGDQPQHFGDGTRLSIL.

The rearrangement links TRBV5-1 to TRBJ2-7; D might be TRBD2 (7 bases). With 9 bases removed from V and 6 bases from J, the gap between germline ends came to 19 bases. The CDR3 extends over 13 amino acids. Looked up from germline, CDR1 is SGHRS and CDR2 is YFSETQ. This CDR3 is CATSPVGGLEQYF. CDR3 nucleotides: TGCGCCACCAGTCCCGTGGGGGGGCTCGAGCAGTACTTC.